This T cell receptor beta chain was identified in a study of shared clonotypes between healthy human individuals. Produced via immunoSEQ multiplex PCR; TCRdb's table is partial and in-frame only. The sample shows about 610,000 clones, roughly 97% of them seen only once. The V gene's germline CDR1 is MNHNS and CDR2 SASEGT. This CDR3 has 15 amino acids. V was pared by 4 bases and J by 0 bases, with 5 bases of the junction left unmatched. Sequenced input: naive CD4+ T cells sorted from blood. Subset specified: CD45RA+ positively selected. The chain employs TRBV6-1 and TRBJ2-5, with 7 bases matching TRBD1. The clonotype was recovered from a young woman in good health. CDR3 in amino acids: CASSAGTANQETQYF. In DNA form, the CDR3 reads TGTGCCAGCAGTGCCGGGACAGCTAACCAAGAGACCCAGTACTTC.